This T cell receptor (beta chain) derives from a study of Ad26.COV2.S vaccination and SARS-CoV-2 variants (dated by TCRdb to the early 2020s). Looking at the study overall: Donors in the vaccine arm were drawn from COV1001, a multicentre, randomized, double-blind, placebo-controlled phase I-IIa trial testing Ad26.COV2.S in healthy adults. Trial participants were randomized into five groups of five, in which low-dose or high-dose Ad26.COV2.S was given once or twice, or placebo was given on both occasions. A total of 32 samples were included in the TCR-sequenced set, comprising around 20 Ad26.COV2.S vaccine recipients, 5 placebo recipients and 8 SARS-CoV-2 convalescent individuals. Throughout the experiments and outcome assessment, investigators stayed blinded to trial group allocation. Ad26.COV2.S was administered intramuscularly at 5 x 10^10 or 1 x 10^11 viral particles, either as a single shot or as two shots given 56 days apart. TCRbeta repertoire sequencing served as the tool for gauging how specific and how broad the SARS-CoV-2-reactive T cell receptors were following Ad26.COV2.S vaccination. Findings and caveats that apply to the study as a whole: After vaccination, substantial breadth of spike-specific CD8+ and CD4+ T cell responses was reported. The authors noted that the TCR breadth and depth analyses may have underestimated total T cell responses. Vaccine and placebo recipients had comparable non-spike TCR breadth, which fits with the vaccine containing only spike. The study lacked the statistical power to compare responses across vaccine doses or regimens. Higher spike-specific TCR breadth was observed in Ad26.COV2.S recipients than in placebo recipients (P = 0.0014).

The immunoSEQ Assay was the method used to sequence TCRbeta CDR3 regions. After extraction, genomic DNA underwent amplification by bias-controlled multiplex PCR, followed by high-throughput sequencing. In the paper's pipeline: To quantify the absolute abundance of every unique TCRbeta CDR3 region, sequences were collapsed and filtered. T cell fraction was estimated by normalizing TCRbeta template counts to usable DNA, with usable DNA measured through amplification of reference genes found in all nucleated cells. Repertoire TCRs were annotated as SARS-CoV-2-specific when V gene, CDR3 amino acid sequence and J gene were exactly matched to a known reactive TCR set. The reference SARS-CoV-2 TCR set came from MIRA and was filtered for enrichment in COVID-19-positive ImmuneCODE repertoires, removing public or cross-reactive TCRs. Drawing on the MIRA antigens, annotated TCRs were analysed further at the level of specific ORF or position within ORF. Depth was the summed frequency of annotated unique rearrangements, while breadth was defined as annotated unique rearrangements over total unique productive rearrangements. Two-sided Wilcoxon rank-sum tests were used to compare TCR breadth between groups. Held by TCRdb, this immuneACCESS table contains in-frame sequences only and omits some clones. Under half of the omission traces to an unresolved V gene where checked; the cause of the rest is unknown. That table gives V, J and clone size, and the DNA gave D and trimming. The sample has about 400,000 clones on record, around nine tenths of them singletons. The leading ten clones occupy under 2% of the sample.

The treatment or condition tag for this specimen amounts to: around 19 received Ad26.COV2.S at low or high dose, single or two shots; several received placebo; per-sample allocation not given. For vaccine and placebo recipients, repertoires were sequenced using samples collected on day 63 after the first injection. Cohort 1b enrolled about two dozen adults aged 18-55 years at a single site in Boston, USA, between 29 July and 7 August 2020. As a vaccine, Ad26.COV2.S was a replication-incompetent adenovirus type 26 vector that expressed a prefusion-stabilized SARS-CoV-2 spike protein derived from the original Wuhan strain. Of note for this clone: The antigen this receptor binds is unknown. Base quality data are lacking; no much larger clone is found one base away.

Deletion took 3 bases off V and 3 bases off J, with a span of 12 bases between the germline ends. From cysteine to phenylalanine, the CDR3 is 15 amino acids long. Kept here is only the CDR3 DNA, which spans 45 bases and is read in frame from base 1. The germline V gene specifies SGHAT as CDR1 and FQNNGV as CDR2. The chain is made from TRBV11-2 and TRBJ1-5; D gene: possibly TRBD1, on 5 matching bases. The starting material was peripheral blood, obtained in a trial of Ad26.COV2.S vaccine versus placebo. The source is a person between 18 and 60 years old who received the Ad26.COV2.S COVID-19 vaccine or a placebo. The DNA sequence is TGTGCCAGCAGCTTGACGCAGGGTACCAATCAGCCCCAGCATTTT. This codes for CASSLTQGTNQPQHF.